The rows below give T cell receptor beta chains drawn from one sample of a study of CD8+CD57+ T cells in acquired aplastic anemia. Via MiXCR, TCRdb re-called the reads, giving one row per CDR3 protein. The sample lists under 200,000 distinct CDR3 sequences, approximately 48% occurring once. The specimen sequenced was sorted CD4+, CD8+, or CD8+CD57+ T cells (not recorded which) from PBMCs. Source of these receptors: a human donor with aplastic anemia. Both conserved end residues are part of each CDR3.

j_call cdr3_length v_call cdr3_aa
TRBJ2-1 16 TRBV5-1 CASSLSGTSSYNEQFF
TRBJ2-3 15 TRBV2 CASSDWVKGGETQYF
TRBJ1-3 13 TRBV19 CASSVSDGNTIYF
TRBJ1-3 14 TRBV2 CASRGTGDRNTIYF
TRBJ2-7 13 TRBV10-3 CAISQGESYEQYF
TRBJ1-1 12 TRBV27 CASSLTGMWAFF
TRBJ1-2 14 TRBV5-1 CASSWGTENYGYTF
TRBJ2-3 12 TRBV7-2 CASSLTSDTQYF
TRBJ2-3 15 TRBV24-1 CATSDFGGSTDTQYF
TRBJ1-5 14 TRBV27 CASRVGVNGQPQHF
TRBJ2-1 15 TRBV10-3 CAISPGLAHYNEQFF